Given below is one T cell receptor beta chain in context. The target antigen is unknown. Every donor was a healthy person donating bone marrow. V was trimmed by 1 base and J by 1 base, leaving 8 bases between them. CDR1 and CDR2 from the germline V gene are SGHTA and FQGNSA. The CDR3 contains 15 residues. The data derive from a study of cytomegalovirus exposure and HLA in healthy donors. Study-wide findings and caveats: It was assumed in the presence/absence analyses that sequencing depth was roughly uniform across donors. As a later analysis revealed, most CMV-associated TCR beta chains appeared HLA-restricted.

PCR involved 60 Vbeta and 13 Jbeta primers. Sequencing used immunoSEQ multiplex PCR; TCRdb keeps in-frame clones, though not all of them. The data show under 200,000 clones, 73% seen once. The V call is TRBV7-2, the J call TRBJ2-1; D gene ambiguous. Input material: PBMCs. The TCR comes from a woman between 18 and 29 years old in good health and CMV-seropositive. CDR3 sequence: CASSLVTGSYNEQFF. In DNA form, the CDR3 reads TGTGCCAGCAGCTTAGTGACGGGTTCCTACAATGAGCAGTTCTTC.